This TCR beta chain was captured by sequencing in a study of T cell changes during pregnancy in multiple sclerosis. Libraries were prepared by immunoSEQ multiplex PCR; TCRdb keeps only in-frame clonotypes and omits some of them. This table has more than 55,000 clones, 91% appearing once. Germline V gene data show CDR1 as SGDLS and CDR2 as YYNGEE. The CDR3 runs 15 residues. V lost 3 bases and J lost 6, with 18 bases in between. The specimen was peripheral blood, collected after pregnancy. This receptor was taken from a female donor in good health, enrolled as a control in a pregnancy study. This chain uses TRBV9 with TRBJ1-2; D is undetermined. The CDR3 sequence is CASSEDGGHKNGYTF. The CDR3, as DNA: TGTGCCAGCAGCGAAGACGGAGGGCATAAAAATGGCTACACCTTC.